Following are 9 T cell receptor beta chains from one sample sequenced in a study of a mutant IDH1 vaccine in newly diagnosed glioma. Method: immunoSEQ multiplex PCR; TCRdb's copy keeps in-frame clones and lacks some. The sample holds about 46,000 clones, 85% to 95% seen once. Time point: week 35, safety follow-up. Topical imiquimod accompanied each vaccine dose, which consisted of 300 ug of mutant IDH1 20-mer peptide. The antigens these receptors bind are not known. Sequenced here: PBMCs, sampled from a glioma patient whose treatment included an IDH1 peptide vaccine. The receptors originated from a man aged 45-60 years with glioma.

This clone was detected only once. The V gene is TRBV9, the J gene TRBJ1-3; D unclear. This CDR3 contains 15 residues. The V gene's germline CDR1 is SGDLS and CDR2 YYNGEE. V dropped 4 bases and J dropped 3 bases, with 14 bases sitting between them. CDR3 residues: CASSTVGGVGNTIYF. The DNA of the CDR3 is TGTGCCAGCAGCACCGTTGGCGGGGTTGGAAACACCATATATTTT.

V usage is TRBV5-1 and J usage is TRBJ2-1, with 11 bases lining up with TRBD2. The CDR3 totals 18 residues. CDR1 is SGHRS and CDR2 is YFSETQ in the germline V gene. Unmatched junction bases numbered 14, after V lost 0 bases and J lost 9 bases. For the CDR3, the DNA is TGCGCCAGCAGCTTGGATGCTGGGTTTAGCGGGAGGGCCGGTGAGCAGTTCTTC. Translating gives CASSLDAGFSGRAGEQFF.

This clone was detected only a few times. The V call is TRBV9, the J call TRBJ2-2, with TRBD2 matching over 12 bases. Trimming removed 1 base from V and 5 bases from J; junction bases left unmatched: 3. Per the germline V gene, CDR1 is SGDLS and CDR2 is YYNGEE. The CDR3 loop spans 16 amino acids. CDR3 protein: CASSVTSGRRTGELFF. The CDR3 DNA reads TGTGCCAGCAGCGTAACTAGCGGGAGGAGGACCGGGGAGCTGTTTTTT.

V gene TRBV5-4 combines with J gene TRBJ2-7, with no clear D. The CDR3 length is 13 residues. Trimming stripped 3 bases from V and 5 bases from J, with 12 bases between. Germline V gene lookup returns CDR1 SGHNT and CDR2 YYREEE (reference sequence). The CDR3 DNA sequence: TGTGCCAGCAGCTCCCCTGGCACCGACGAGCAGTACTTC. Protein product: CASSSPGTDEQYF.

The chain has TRBV18 and TRBJ2-7; D is possibly TRBD1 (6 bases). Deletions cut 7 bases from V and 0 bases from J, with 13 bases between. The CDR3 sequence is 14 residues long. The germline CDR1 and CDR2 sequences are KGHSH and LQKENI. The CDR3 here is CASLGTSSSYEQYF. CDR3 DNA: TGTGCCAGCTTGGGGACAAGTTCCTCCTACGAGCAGTACTTC.

The chain joins TRBV6-4 to TRBJ2-1; a weak D match, TRBD2 (6 bases). CDR1 is MRHNA, CDR2 SNTAGT, per germline. CDR3 length: 15 amino acids. V gave up 0 bases and J gave up 6 bases, with 12 bases separating them. In DNA, the CDR3 is TGTGCCAGCAGTGACTCTCCGGGAGCAGTCAATGAGCAGTTCTTC. Protein sequence: CASSDSPGAVNEQFF.

This rearrangement joins TRBV7-6 to TRBJ2-5; D is undetermined. This CDR3 region has 12 residues. Trimming took 5 bases from V and 5 from J, leaving 9 bases between them. In germline, CDR1 is SGHVS, CDR2 FNYEAQ. CDR3 sequence: CASSPLAETQYF. CDR3 DNA: TGTGCCAGCAGCCCCCTGGCGGAGACCCAGTACTTC.

The J gene is TRBJ1-1, the V gene TRBV7-8; D gene uncertain. The CDR3 is made up of 13 amino acids. Germline V gene lookup returns CDR1 SGHVS and CDR2 FQNEAQ. Trimming pared 5 bases from V and 1 base from J, leaving 8 bases between. CDR3 amino acids: CASSPVGNTEAFF. The CDR3 coding sequence is TGTGCCAGCAGCCCCGTTGGGAACACTGAAGCTTTCTTT.

The J gene is TRBJ1-4, the V gene TRBV7-8, with D unclear. CDR3 length: 17 amino acids. Germline CDR1 SGHVS, CDR2 FQNEAQ. V dropped 5 bases and J dropped 7 bases, with 23 bases sitting between them. The CDR3 protein is CASSTLTPDALSEKLFF. The CDR3 nucleotides read TGTGCCAGCAGCACCCTTACCCCGGATGCGTTGAGTGAAAAACTGTTTTTT.